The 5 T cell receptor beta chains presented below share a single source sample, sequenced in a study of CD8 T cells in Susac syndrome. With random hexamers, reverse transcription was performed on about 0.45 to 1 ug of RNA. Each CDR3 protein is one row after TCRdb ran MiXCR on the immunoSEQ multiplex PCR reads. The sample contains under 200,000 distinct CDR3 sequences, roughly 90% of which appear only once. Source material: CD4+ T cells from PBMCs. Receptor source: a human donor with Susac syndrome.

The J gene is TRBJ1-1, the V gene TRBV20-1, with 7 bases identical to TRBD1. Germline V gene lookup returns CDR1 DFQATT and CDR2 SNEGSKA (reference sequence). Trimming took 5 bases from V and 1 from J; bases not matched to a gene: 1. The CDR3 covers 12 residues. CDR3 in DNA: TGCAGTGCTTCAGGGGGGAACACTGAAGCTTTCTTT. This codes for CSASGGNTEAFF.

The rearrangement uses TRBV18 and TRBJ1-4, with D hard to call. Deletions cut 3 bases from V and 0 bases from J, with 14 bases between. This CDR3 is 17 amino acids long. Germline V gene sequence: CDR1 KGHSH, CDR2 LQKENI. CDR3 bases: TGTGCCAGCTCACCTTTCGCGGAACTCTCAACTAATGAAAAACTGTTTTTT. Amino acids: CASSPFAELSTNEKLFF.

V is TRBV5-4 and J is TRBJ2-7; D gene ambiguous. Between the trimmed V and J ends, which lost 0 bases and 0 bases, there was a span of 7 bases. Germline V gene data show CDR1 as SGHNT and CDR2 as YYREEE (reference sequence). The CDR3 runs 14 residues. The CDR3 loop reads CASSLGTDSYEQYF. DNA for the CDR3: TGTGCCAGCAGCTTGGGAACAGACTCCTACGAGCAGTACTTC.

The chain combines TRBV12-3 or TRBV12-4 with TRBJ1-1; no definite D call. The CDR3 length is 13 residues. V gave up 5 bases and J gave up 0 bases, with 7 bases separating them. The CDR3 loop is CASSAHLNTEAFF. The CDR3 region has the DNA TGTGCCAGCAGTGCCCACCTGAACACTGAAGCTTTCTTT.

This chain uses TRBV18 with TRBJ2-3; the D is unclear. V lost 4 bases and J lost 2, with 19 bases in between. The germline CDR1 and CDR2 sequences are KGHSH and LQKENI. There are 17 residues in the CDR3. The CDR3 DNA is TGTGCCAGCTCACAAACGGACGGTCTGGGGTACACAGATACGCAGTATTTT. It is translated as CASSQTDGLGYTDTQYF.